This is a list of T cell receptor beta chains from one sample in a study of T-cell reconstitution after alpha-beta-depleted transplantation in children. TCRdb reanalysed the PCR reads using MiXCR and keeps one entry per CDR3 protein. The table shows 300,000 or so distinct CDR3 sequences, with 23% occurring only once. The sequencing here drew on PBMCs, mostly from graft donor cells, taken 180 days after TCRalphabeta/CD19-depleted stem cell transplant. The receptors shown here come from a male patient younger than 18 who had a stem cell transplant for acute lymphoblastic leukemia, so the T cells may come from the graft donor. CDR3s leave out the opening cysteine and the closing phenylalanine or tryptophan. A D gene is named only where the DNA matches it firmly.

j_gene | v_gene | len | d_gene | CDR3aa
TRBJ2-7 | TRBV20-1 | 13 | - | SARDGSRTSYEQY
TRBJ2-3 | TRBV12-3/TRBV12-4 | 13 | TRBD2 | ASRVAGGSTDTQY
TRBJ2-3 | TRBV2 | 15 | TRBD2 | ASSEGRTSGITDTQY
TRBJ2-2 | TRBV5-1 | 12 | - | ASSINPSGGELF
TRBJ2-1 | TRBV4-1 | 15 | - | ASSQDGGGSSYNEQF
TRBJ2-7 | TRBV5-1 | 14 | TRBD2 | ASSGGGLAGSYEQY
TRBJ2-7 | TRBV15 | 14 | - | ATSRDWNLARYEQY
TRBJ2-2 | TRBV5-1 | 13 | TRBD1 | ASSQGQLNTGELF
TRBJ2-2 | TRBV20-1 | 19 | - | SARLFSATANLLRVTGELF
TRBJ2-3 | TRBV20-1 | 15 | TRBD2 | SARGYASGSLADTQY
TRBJ2-3 | TRBV3-1 | 14 | - | ASSPQGGGSTDTQY
TRBJ1-1 | TRBV7-8 | 11 | - | ASSFPGYTEAF
TRBJ1-1 | TRBV4-1 | 12 | TRBD1 | ASRDRARYTEAF
TRBJ1-1 | TRBV20-1 | 13 | - | SARKQGIMNTEAF
TRBJ2-1 | TRBV10-3 | 10 | - | AISVGVAEQF
TRBJ1-1 | TRBV7-9 | 9 | - | ASSLTGEAF
TRBJ1-1 | TRBV5-1 | 14 | TRBD1 | ASSLDRAHMNTEAF
TRBJ1-1 | TRBV5-1 | 11 | - | ASSLGGVNGAF
TRBJ2-2 | TRBV3-1 | 15 | TRBD2 | ASSPRVSGRRSGELF
TRBJ2-3 | TRBV2 | 14 | - | ASSESPGTLTDTQY
TRBJ2-1 | TRBV5-4 | 14 | TRBD2 | ASSFGTSGRAFEQF
TRBJ1-1 | TRBV9 | 11 | TRBD1 | ASSGGQTIEAF
TRBJ1-1 | TRBV5-1 | 11 | - | ASSLEVPPGAF
TRBJ2-5 | TRBV2 | 13 | TRBD2 | ANSGLAGPQETQY
TRBJ2-4 | TRBV5-6 | 14 | - | ASSLWLVGMSNIQY
TRBJ1-2 | TRBV6-1 | 13 | - | ASRPSQGTYYGYT
TRBJ2-1 | TRBV3-1 | 15 | TRBD1 | ASSNRAGTGRSNEQF
TRBJ2-3 | TRBV9 | 15 | - | ASSVEASVGRTDTQY
TRBJ2-7 | TRBV5-1 | 12 | TRBD2 | ASSAGLAGEAYY
TRBJ2-2 | TRBV9 | 12 | - | ASRDTSNTGELF
TRBJ2-3 | TRBV4-1 | 16 | TRBD2 | ASSQDPTSGNRPDTQY
TRBJ2-7 | TRBV29-1 | 14 | TRBD2 | SVEESAGGPRYEQY
TRBJ2-7 | TRBV7-9 | 15 | TRBD2 | ASSTREDSAYVYEQY
TRBJ2-5 | TRBV7-9 | 13 | TRBD1 | ASSSWTGRQETQY
TRBJ2-1 | TRBV5-1 | 9 | - | ASSSDKMEF
TRBJ2-1 | TRBV5-1 | 16 | TRBD2 | ASSPRLAGTFSYNEQF
TRBJ1-6 | TRBV20-1 | 10 | - | SAEWGSSPLH
TRBJ2-1 | TRBV7-9 | 15 | - | ASSLSTSPGIYNEQF
TRBJ1-5 | TRBV7-9 | 11 | - | ASSLGVHQPQH
TRBJ2-3 | TRBV27 | 19 | TRBD2 | ASSLYAPLAGGPLGTDTQY
TRBJ2-5 | TRBV6-5 | 14 | TRBD2 | ASSSSGRALGETQY
TRBJ2-7 | TRBV4-1 | 14 | TRBD2 | ASSQAGLAGPYEQY